Listed below are T cell receptor beta chains from one sample, sequenced in a study of CD8 T cells in Susac syndrome. TCRdb reprocessed the immunoSEQ multiplex PCR reads via MiXCR and lists one record per CDR3 protein. The sample has 400,000 to 550,000 distinct CDR3 sequences, 75% to 90% seen once. The specimen sequenced was CD8+ T cells from PBMCs. These receptor sequences come from a human donor with multiple sclerosis. CDR3s include the opening cysteine and the closing phenylalanine or tryptophan. D genes are given only for firm matches. A row's size may be missing; if present it is once, few, many or a size class.

clone size,J gene,V gene,D gene,CDR3 DNA,CDR3 protein
-,TRBJ2-7,TRBV10-2,TRBD2,TGCGCCAGCCGACCTTGGACTAGCGGGGGCTACGAGCAGTACTTC,CASRPWTSGGYEQYF
once,TRBJ1-5,TRBV6-1,TRBD1,TGTGCCAGCAGCAACTACTCGGGGGACAGGCGCCTGGTCAGGCTCCCCCAGCATTTT,CASSNYSGDRRLVRLPQHF
-,TRBJ1-5,TRBV12-3/TRBV12-4,-,TGTGCCAGCAGTTTAGCAGACGCCAGCAATCAGCCCCAGCATTTT,CASSLADASNQPQHF
-,TRBJ2-6,TRBV4-2,-,TGTGCCAGCAGCCAAGAAGGTGGCGCTGGGGCCAACGTCCTGACTTTC,CASSQEGGAGANVLTF
-,TRBJ2-6,TRBV19,TRBD1,TGTGCCAGTAGTATAAACCGGGACAGGGACTCTGGGGCCAACGTCCTGACTTTC,CASSINRDRDSGANVLTF
few,TRBJ2-1,TRBV29-1,-,TGCAGCGTTGACGGCTGGCCCCAGGGCAATGAGCAGTTCTTC,CSVDGWPQGNEQFF
-,TRBJ2-3,TRBV25-1,TRBD1,TGTGCCAGCAGTGAATATTTCGGGACAGGGGTGGCAGATACGCAGTATTTT,CASSEYFGTGVADTQYF
few,TRBJ1-2,TRBV11-2,TRBD1,TGTGCCAGCAGCCTCGTCGGGACAGAATCTAACTATGGCTACACCTTC,CASSLVGTESNYGYTF
-,TRBJ2-1,TRBV27,-,TGTGCCAGCAGCCTGGAGGGGACCGCCCGGCAGTTCTTC,CASSLEGTARQFF
-,TRBJ2-1,TRBV6-1,-,TGTGCCAGCATAACGGGGACTCTGGGAAATGAGCAGTTCTTC,CASITGTLGNEQFF
-,TRBJ2-2,TRBV10-2,TRBD1,TGCGCCAGGGGGACAGGCTTGGCCGCGAACACCGGGGAGCTGTTTTTT,CARGTGLAANTGELFF
-,TRBJ2-1,TRBV27,-,TGTGCCAGCAGCCTAATGGGACCCCTGTACAATGAGCAGTTCTTC,CASSLMGPLYNEQFF
-,TRBJ1-2,TRBV7-9,TRBD1,TGTGCCAGCAGCCACGGACAGGGGGACTATGGCTACACCTTC,CASSHGQGDYGYTF
-,TRBJ1-2,TRBV6-1,-,TGTGCCAGCAGTCCCCTAGTCCAAATGAACTATGGCTACACCTTC,CASSPLVQMNYGYTF
few,TRBJ1-6,TRBV7-6,TRBD1,TGTGCCAGCAGCCCTAGTTCGACAGGGATCGATTCACCCCTCCACTTT,CASSPSSTGIDSPLHF
-,TRBJ2-3,TRBV19,TRBD1,TGTGCCAGTAGTATAGATCTAGGGACAGCGACAGATACGCAGTATTTT,CASSIDLGTATDTQYF
-,TRBJ1-1,TRBV27,TRBD1,TGTGCCAGCAGTCAGACAGGGACTAACACTGAAGCTTTCTTT,CASSQTGTNTEAFF
once,TRBJ2-1,TRBV5-1,-,TGCGCCAGCACCGCCAAGGAGTACAATGAGCAGTTCTTC,CASTAKEYNEQFF
-,TRBJ2-3,TRBV5-4,TRBD2,TGTGCCAGCAGCTGGGACTACGACACAGATACGCAGTATTTT,CASSWDYDTDTQYF
-,TRBJ1-4,TRBV7-9,-,TGTGCCAGCAGCCGGGACACGCTTGCAACTAATGAAAAACTGTTTTTT,CASSRDTLATNEKLFF
-,TRBJ1-1,TRBV30,-,TGTGCCTGGAATCAAGGGGAATCTGAAGCTTTCTTT,CAWNQGESEAFF
once,TRBJ1-4,TRBV12-3/TRBV12-4,-,TGTGCCAGCAGTTTAGAGGCAGCCCTTGCAACTAATGAAAAACTGTTTTTT,CASSLEAALATNEKLFF
-,TRBJ2-7,TRBV7-2,-,TGTGCCAGCAGCTTATCGGGAGCCCCCCTCTACGAGCAGTACTTC,CASSLSGAPLYEQYF
-,TRBJ2-3,TRBV7-6,TRBD2,TGTGCCAGCAGCAAGACGGGGGGTGGCACAGATACGCAGTATTTT,CASSKTGGGTDTQYF
-,TRBJ1-5,TRBV27,-,TGTGCCAGCAGTTTATCGGCCAGCAATCAGCCCCAGCATTTT,CASSLSASNQPQHF
-,TRBJ2-5,TRBV12-3/TRBV12-4,TRBD1,TGTGCCAGCAGTTTCAGGGGGAACTTC,CASSFRGNF
-,TRBJ2-7,TRBV29-1,-,TGCAGCGTTGAACGTCACAACTCCTACGAGCAGTACTTC,CSVERHNSYEQYF
once,TRBJ1-2,TRBV4-1,TRBD1,TGCGCCAGCAGCCCCGAACAGGGGGTCGGCTATGGCTACACCTTC,CASSPEQGVGYGYTF
-,TRBJ2-5,TRBV29-1,-,TGCAGCGCGCGGAGACAAGAGACCCAGTACTTC,CSARRQETQYF
-,TRBJ2-7,TRBV30,-,TGTGCCTGGACATTGAGGGCCCAGTCCTCCTACGAGCAGTACTTC,CAWTLRAQSSYEQYF
-,TRBJ1-4,TRBV7-8,TRBD1,TGTGCCAGCAGCCCGATCCGGGACAGGGGGTTTTCTGCAACTAATGAAAAACTGTTTTTT,CASSPIRDRGFSATNEKLFF
few,TRBJ2-1,TRBV7-9,TRBD2,TGTGCCAGCCGGGGACTAGCGGGATACAATGAGCAGTTCTTC,CASRGLAGYNEQFF
-,TRBJ2-1,TRBV28,-,TGTGCCAGCAACTTCTGGGGGGCAGGGAATGAGCAGTTCTTC,CASNFWGAGNEQFF
-,TRBJ1-1,TRBV29-1,-,TGCAGCGTGCCGGGACAGAACACTGAAGCTTTCTTT,CSVPGQNTEAFF
-,TRBJ2-3,TRBV10-3,TRBD2,TGTGCCATCAGTGCAAAGCGGGGGCCAATCACAGATACGCAGTATTTT,CAISAKRGPITDTQYF
-,TRBJ1-6,TRBV19,-,TGTGCCAGTAGTATGACAGATGGTTATAATTCACCCCTCCACTTT,CASSMTDGYNSPLHF
few,TRBJ1-2,TRBV2,TRBD1,TGTGCCAGCAGTGAAGGGACAGGGACGGCCTATGGCTACACCTTC,CASSEGTGTAYGYTF
-,TRBJ2-5,TRBV19,-,TGTGCCAGTAGTATAGCCGAAACTGGGACTTTACAAGAGACCCAGTACTTC,CASSIAETGTLQETQYF
few,TRBJ1-5,TRBV4-1,-,TGCGCCAGCAGCCAAGATCCCCCCAAGGGCAATCAGCCCCAGCATTTT,CASSQDPPKGNQPQHF
-,TRBJ2-5,TRBV3-1,-,TGTGCCAGCAGGCGCATTTTTGGACAAGAGACCCAGTACTTC,CASRRIFGQETQYF
-,TRBJ2-1,TRBV28,-,TGTGCCAGCAGTCCTAACACGGGACCCAACTACAATGAGCAGTTCTTC,CASSPNTGPNYNEQFF
-,TRBJ1-4,TRBV6-5,-,TGTGCCAGCAGTTACGGTGGGGGCGTTAATGAAAAACTGTTTTTT,CASSYGGGVNEKLFF
-,TRBJ2-1,TRBV10-3,TRBD1,TGTGCCATCAGTGAGGGGACAGTAGGGAATGAGCAGTTCTTC,CAISEGTVGNEQFF
-,TRBJ2-7,TRBV6-1,-,TGTGCCAGCAGAGGCGGGTCCTCCTACGAGCAGTACTTC,CASRGGSSYEQYF
-,TRBJ1-5,TRBV5-6,-,TGTGCCAGTGCGGGGGGGCCGGGAGGCGATCAGCCCCAGCATTTT,CASAGGPGGDQPQHF
-,TRBJ2-1,TRBV27,-,TGTGCCAGCAGTTTGTTGGGAGACGGAGGAGGCGAGCAGTTCTTC,CASSLLGDGGGEQFF
-,TRBJ2-3,TRBV27,TRBD2,TGTGCCAGCAGTTTGGCTAGCGGGTTGGATACGCAGTATTTT,CASSLASGLDTQYF
-,TRBJ2-7,TRBV27,TRBD2,TGTGCCAGCAGTCCGGGACTAGCGGAGCCATACGAGCAGTACTTC,CASSPGLAEPYEQYF
-,TRBJ1-2,TRBV7-9,TRBD1,TGTGCCAGCAGCTCCGGGACAGGGAGAGAAGGCTACACCTTC,CASSSGTGREGYTF
few,TRBJ2-7,TRBV28,-,TGTGCCAGCAGTTTGGGCGAGGTATACGAGCAGTACTTC,CASSLGEVYEQYF
-,TRBJ1-5,TRBV4-1,-,TGCGCCAGCAGCCAAGATCGGAGCACAAATCAGCCCCAGCATTTT,CASSQDRSTNQPQHF
-,TRBJ2-5,TRBV30,TRBD1,TGTGCCTGGAGTAAAACAGGGGGCGCCGAGACCCAGTACTTC,CAWSKTGGAETQYF
-,TRBJ2-1,TRBV28,TRBD2,TGTGCCAGCAGTACAAGAGCTAGCGGGATTTTATACAATGAGCAGTTCTTC,CASSTRASGILYNEQFF
-,TRBJ2-1,TRBV19,TRBD2,TGTGCCAGTAGTATCGAGGGACTAGCGGGAGGATACGAGCAGTTCTTC,CASSIEGLAGGYEQFF